These 2 T cell receptor beta chains came from one sample sequenced in a study of blood T cell repertoires in COVID-19. Libraries were prepared by immunoSEQ multiplex PCR; TCRdb keeps only in-frame clonotypes and omits some of them. Of 150,000 to 200,000 clones in the sample, about nine tenths were seen once. The sequencing sample was made of peripheral blood. These receptors were obtained from a man aged 40-49 years with acute or convalescent COVID-19.

The rearrangement links TRBV12-3 or TRBV12-4 to TRBJ1-2, with D hard to call. This CDR3 has 12 amino acids. Trimming took off 1 base at V and 5 bases at J, with 5 bases between the two ends. In DNA, the CDR3 is TGTGCCAGCAGTTTAGGAGTTTATGGCTACACCTTC. It encodes CASSLGVYGYTF.

This chain connects TRBV5-1 to TRBJ1-3; tentative D call: TRBD1 (6 bases). Trimming stripped 0 bases from V and 3 bases from J, with 7 bases between. Germline CDR1 SGHRS, CDR2 YFSETQ. This CDR3 comprises 14 residues. CDR3 DNA: TGCGCCAGCAGCTTGGACAGGGTTGGAAACACCATATATTTT. Its protein product is CASSLDRVGNTIYF.